What follows describes a single TCR beta chain. The antigen remains undetermined. A much more abundant neighbour one base away suggests this may be a read error. This record comes from a study of Graves' ophthalmopathy and Graves' hyperthyroidism. Study-level points and caveats: Ophthalmopathy progression predictions by the model showed approximately 79% specificity and about 68% sensitivity. Appearing in blood as well were most expanded thyroid clonotypes above 0.001 frequency.

V lost 4 bases and J lost 0, with 13 bases in between. Germline CDR1 is ENHRY and CDR2 is SYGVKD. There are 15 residues in the CDR3. No progression to ophthalmopathy over 18 months defined stable hyperthyroidism. From RNA, the CDR3 regions of TCR beta chains were amplified and sequenced. Following a first-round RT-PCR that used HTBI primers, a second-round multiplex PCR was carried out. MiXCR was run by TCRdb on the multiplex PCR reads, yielding one entry per CDR3 protein. The sample lists roughly 400,000 distinct CDR3 sequences, about 15% occurring once. The chain joins TRBV10-3 to TRBJ2-7; D is unresolved. This sequence was found in an adult woman with stable Graves' hyperthyroidism. What was sequenced was peripheral blood. The CDR3 protein is CAISAVILSSYEQYV. In DNA form, the CDR3 reads TGTGCCATCAGTGCGGTAATTTTATCCTCCTACGAGCAGTACGTC.